The rows below give T cell receptor beta chains drawn from one sample of a study of response to subunit inactivated influenza vaccine. TCRdb re-derived calls from the RT-PCR reads in MiXCR, one entry per CDR3 protein. The sample yields about 570,000 distinct CDR3 sequences, about 11% seen once. The sample was also linked to a second study, of T cells expressing NK-cell markers.

Specimen: PBMCs from blood, collected on the day of vaccination. These receptors all stem from a man aged 45 to 65 who received an inactivated influenza vaccine. CDR3s include the opening cysteine and the closing phenylalanine or tryptophan. Fields, in order: D gene, V gene, J gene, CDR3 protein. D genes are given only for firm matches.

D: .; V: TRBV7-6; J: TRBJ2-4; CDR3: CASSLAGGGHKNIQYF
D: TRBD2; V: TRBV20-1; J: TRBJ2-1; CDR3: CSAFDSGRMYNEQFF
D: .; V: TRBV5-1; J: TRBJ2-7; CDR3: CASSLYNSASSYEQYF
D: .; V: TRBV7-8; J: TRBJ1-2; CDR3: CASSFTGNGYTF
D: TRBD2; V: TRBV4-2; J: TRBJ2-5; CDR3: CASSQRLAGGFGVVETQYF
D: TRBD2; V: TRBV7-6; J: TRBJ2-2; CDR3: CASSLGSGITGELFF
D: .; V: TRBV5-1; J: TRBJ2-7; CDR3: CASSSHRETYEQYF
D: TRBD2; V: TRBV5-1; J: TRBJ2-7; CDR3: CASSLQWGLANEQYF
D: .; V: TRBV29-1; J: TRBJ2-1; CDR3: CSVGGGTKNNEQFF
D: TRBD1; V: TRBV11-2; J: TRBJ2-7; CDR3: CASSLGQGRQYF
D: .; V: TRBV5-1; J: TRBJ1-6; CDR3: CASSLGQDSPLHF
D: .; V: TRBV4-2; J: TRBJ1-6; CDR3: CASSQGTAITYNSPLHF
D: TRBD2; V: TRBV9; J: TRBJ2-7; CDR3: CASSAGLAGATYEQYF
D: TRBD1; V: TRBV12-3/TRBV12-4; J: TRBJ1-1; CDR3: CASRPRGPPEVTEAFF
D: .; V: TRBV3-1; J: TRBJ2-5; CDR3: CASSQEPGAVRTQYF
D: TRBD1; V: TRBV5-1; J: TRBJ2-4; CDR3: CASTINRGDIQYF
D: .; V: TRBV2; J: TRBJ2-7; CDR3: CATRRQARNEQYF
D: TRBD1; V: TRBV6-5; J: TRBJ1-5; CDR3: CASSYPGQGGNQPQHF
D: .; V: TRBV19; J: TRBJ2-7; CDR3: CASSMRVGYEQYF
D: .; V: TRBV5-1; J: TRBJ2-1; CDR3: CASSLVSGPGRSEQFF
D: TRBD1; V: TRBV7-2; J: TRBJ1-2; CDR3: CASSSGTGASNDYGYTF
D: .; V: TRBV15; J: TRBJ2-3; CDR3: CATRDTTSSTDTQYF
D: TRBD1; V: TRBV6-2/TRBV6-3; J: TRBJ1-2; CDR3: CASSYYRGVEGYTF
D: .; V: TRBV6-2/TRBV6-3; J: TRBJ1-5; CDR3: CASSYSMIGGYSNQPQHF
D: .; V: TRBV27; J: TRBJ2-6; CDR3: CASSFWEAGANVLTF
D: .; V: TRBV12-3/TRBV12-4; J: TRBJ1-2; CDR3: CASSPQPTGGYTF
D: .; V: TRBV2; J: TRBJ2-6; CDR3: CASRQDRSGANVLTF
D: .; V: TRBV21-1; J: TRBJ1-5; CDR3: CASSTYLGQSSRQPQHF
D: .; V: TRBV5-6; J: TRBJ1-6; CDR3: CASSLDREGSYNSPLHF
D: TRBD2; V: TRBV28; J: TRBJ2-1; CDR3: CASGLAGDSQQFF
D: .; V: TRBV20-1; J: TRBJ1-2; CDR3: CSASMGSRTAGYTF
D: TRBD2; V: TRBV7-6; J: TRBJ2-3; CDR3: CASSLDPSGDTDTQYF
D: TRBD2; V: TRBV11-1; J: TRBJ2-1; CDR3: CASSFPSGGASAYNEQFF
D: .; V: TRBV12-3/TRBV12-4; J: TRBJ1-6; CDR3: CASSLAGGNGSPLHF
D: TRBD2; V: TRBV5-1; J: TRBJ2-3; CDR3: CASSLMSAGGRTDTQYF
D: TRBD1; V: TRBV2; J: TRBJ2-5; CDR3: CASSRTGGVGETQYF
D: TRBD2; V: TRBV6-2/TRBV6-3; J: TRBJ2-2; CDR3: CASSNGLAGITGELFF
D: .; V: TRBV7-9; J: TRBJ2-7; CDR3: CASSLQGWTIYEQYF
D: .; V: TRBV19; J: TRBJ1-5; CDR3: CASSIGQRNQPQHF
D: TRBD2; V: TRBV10-3; J: TRBJ2-7; CDR3: CAIREASGRIYEQYF
D: TRBD1; V: TRBV28; J: TRBJ1-1; CDR3: CASTSIRQGGTEAFF
D: TRBD1; V: TRBV9; J: TRBJ2-7; CDR3: CASSVYGQGEQYF
D: .; V: TRBV7-2; J: TRBJ2-1; CDR3: CASSLEEVGVKFF
D: .; V: TRBV5-1; J: TRBJ2-7; CDR3: CASSLNGRVGTYEQYF
D: .; V: TRBV7-2; J: TRBJ2-5; CDR3: CASSFRQLEETQYF